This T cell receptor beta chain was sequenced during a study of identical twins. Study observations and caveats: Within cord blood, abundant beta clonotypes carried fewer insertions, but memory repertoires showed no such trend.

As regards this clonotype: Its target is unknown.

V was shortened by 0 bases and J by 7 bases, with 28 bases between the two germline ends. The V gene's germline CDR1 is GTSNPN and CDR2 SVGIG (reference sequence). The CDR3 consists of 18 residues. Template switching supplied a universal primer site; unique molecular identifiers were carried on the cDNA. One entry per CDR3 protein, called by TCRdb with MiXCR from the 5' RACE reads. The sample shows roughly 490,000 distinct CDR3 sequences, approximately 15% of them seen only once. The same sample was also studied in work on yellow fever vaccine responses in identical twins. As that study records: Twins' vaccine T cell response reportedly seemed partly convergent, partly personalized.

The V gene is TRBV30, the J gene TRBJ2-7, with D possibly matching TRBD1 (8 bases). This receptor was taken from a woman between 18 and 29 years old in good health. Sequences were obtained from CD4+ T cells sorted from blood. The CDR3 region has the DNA TGTGCCTGGAGTGTATATCCCAAGTGGACAGGGAGGGGTGGTGAGCAGTACTTC. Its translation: CAWSVYPKWTGRGGEQYF.